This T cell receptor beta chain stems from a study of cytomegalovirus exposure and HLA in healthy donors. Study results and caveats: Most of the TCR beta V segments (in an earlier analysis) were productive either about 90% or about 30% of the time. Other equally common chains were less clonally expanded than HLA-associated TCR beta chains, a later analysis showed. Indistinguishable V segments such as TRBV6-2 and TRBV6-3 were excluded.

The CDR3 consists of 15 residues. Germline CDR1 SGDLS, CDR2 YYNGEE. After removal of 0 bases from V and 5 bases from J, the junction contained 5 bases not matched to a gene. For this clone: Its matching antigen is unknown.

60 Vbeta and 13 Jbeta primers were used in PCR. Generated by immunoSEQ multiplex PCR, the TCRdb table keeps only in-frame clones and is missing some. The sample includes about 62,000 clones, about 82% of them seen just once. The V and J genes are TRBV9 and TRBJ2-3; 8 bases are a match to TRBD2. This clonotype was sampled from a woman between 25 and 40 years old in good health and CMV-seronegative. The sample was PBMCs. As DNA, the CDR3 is TGTGCCAGCAGCGTAGACGGGGGGGCTAGAGATACGCAGTATTTT. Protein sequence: CASSVDGGARDTQYF. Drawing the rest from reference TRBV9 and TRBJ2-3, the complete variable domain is DSGVTQTPKHLITATGQRVTLRCSPRSGDLSVYWYQQSLDQGLQFLIQYYNGEERAKGNILERFSAQQFPDLHSELNLSSLELGDSALYFCASSVDGGARDTQYFGPGTRLTVL.